At least ten counts were recorded for the clone carrying this T cell receptor beta chain. The antigen is not known. This specimen comes from a study of blood T cells in healthy people across ages. As for the study in general: Using template switching, researchers captured about one barcoded beta molecule for each two T cells. Study observations and caveats: The study lacked donor CMV status, which possibly confounded expanded clonotype changes.

Primed by a sample-barcoded 5' primer and a J-beta primer mix, a second PCR proceeded for about 6 to 12 cycles. From the 5' RACE reads, TCRdb called clonotypes with MiXCR, one entry per CDR3 protein. The data hold approximately 1.5 million distinct CDR3 sequences, with about 31% observed a single time. V lost 4 bases to trimming and J lost 2 bases, with 22 bases between them. Germline V gene sequence: CDR1 SEHNR, CDR2 FQNEAQ (reference sequence). There are 18 residues in the CDR3. Extraction yielded at least 6 micrograms of total RNA per sample. Sequencing was performed on blood. The source is a woman aged 25-40 years in good health. The chain uses TRBV7-9 and TRBJ2-3; D remains ambiguous. CDR3: CASSSIMGGDDNTDTQYF. In DNA form, the CDR3 reads TGTGCCAGCAGCTCGATAATGGGCGGTGATGATAACACAGATACGCAGTATTTT.